This T cell receptor (beta chain) stems from a study of blood T cell repertoires in COVID-19. Study context: Sites in the United States, Italy and Spain provided acute and convalescent COVID-19 samples.

V shed 4 bases, J shed 7 bases, and the junction held 10 bases outside the gene matches. This CDR3 is built from 16 residues. Germline V CDR1 and CDR2: MGHRA, YSYEKL. In the authors' workflow: How many nucleated cells were present was estimated from reference gene primer amplification. Profiling relied on immunoSEQ multiplex PCR, and the TCRdb table lists in-frame clones only, not all of them. That table supplies the V and J calls and clone size; D and trimming were determined from the DNA. This sample has 200,000 to 300,000 clones; about 87% occur once, and the top ten carry under 9%. The source material was peripheral blood. The receptor was derived from a woman aged 70-85 years with active or convalescent COVID-19. The genes are TRBV4-1 and TRBJ2-5; the match to TRBD2 covers 12 bases. CDR3 in amino acids: CASSRTSGDLIGTQYF. CDR3 nucleotide sequence: TGCGCCAGCAGCCGGACTAGCGGGGATCTCATTGGGACCCAGTACTTC.